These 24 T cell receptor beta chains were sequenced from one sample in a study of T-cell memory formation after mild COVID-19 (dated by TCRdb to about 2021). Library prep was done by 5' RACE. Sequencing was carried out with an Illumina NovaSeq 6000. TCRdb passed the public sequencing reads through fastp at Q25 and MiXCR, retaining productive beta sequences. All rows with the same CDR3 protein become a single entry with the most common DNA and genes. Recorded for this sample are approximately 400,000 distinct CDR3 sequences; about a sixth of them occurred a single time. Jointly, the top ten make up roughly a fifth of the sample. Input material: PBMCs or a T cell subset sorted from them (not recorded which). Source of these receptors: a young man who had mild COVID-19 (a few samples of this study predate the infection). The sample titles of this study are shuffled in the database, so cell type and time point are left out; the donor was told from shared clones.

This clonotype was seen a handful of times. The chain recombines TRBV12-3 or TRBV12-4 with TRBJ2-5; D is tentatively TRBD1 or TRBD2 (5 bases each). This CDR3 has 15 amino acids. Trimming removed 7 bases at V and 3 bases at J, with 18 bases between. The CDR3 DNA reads TGTGCCAGCACCCCCGGGGACGCTGGCAAAGAGACCCAGTACTTC. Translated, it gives CASTPGDAGKETQYF.

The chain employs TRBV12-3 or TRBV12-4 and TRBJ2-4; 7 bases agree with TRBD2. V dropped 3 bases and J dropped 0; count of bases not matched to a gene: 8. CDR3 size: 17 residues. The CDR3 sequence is CASSFPSGRLAKNIQYF. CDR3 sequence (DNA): TGTGCCAGCAGTTTCCCTAGCGGAAGACTAGCCAAAAACATTCAGTACTTC.

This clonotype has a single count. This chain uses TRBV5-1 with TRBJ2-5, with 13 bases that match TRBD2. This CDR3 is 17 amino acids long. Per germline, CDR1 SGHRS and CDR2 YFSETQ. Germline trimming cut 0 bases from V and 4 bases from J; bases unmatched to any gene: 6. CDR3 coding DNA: TGCGCCAGCAGCTTGGAGGGGACTAGCGGGGTAGGAGAGACCCAGTACTTC. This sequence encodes CASSLEGTSGVGETQYF.

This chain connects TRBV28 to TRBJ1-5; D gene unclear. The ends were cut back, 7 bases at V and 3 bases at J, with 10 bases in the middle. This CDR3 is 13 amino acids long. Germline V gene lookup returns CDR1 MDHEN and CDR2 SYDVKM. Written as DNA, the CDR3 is TGTGCCAGCACCCGGACGGACAATCAGCCCCAGCATTTT. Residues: CASTRTDNQPQHF.

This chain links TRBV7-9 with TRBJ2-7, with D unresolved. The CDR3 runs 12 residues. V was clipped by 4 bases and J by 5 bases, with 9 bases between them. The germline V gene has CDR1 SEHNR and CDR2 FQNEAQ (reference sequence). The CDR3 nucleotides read TGTGCCAGCAGCTACCGATCGGACGAGCAGTACTTC. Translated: CASSYRSDEQYF.

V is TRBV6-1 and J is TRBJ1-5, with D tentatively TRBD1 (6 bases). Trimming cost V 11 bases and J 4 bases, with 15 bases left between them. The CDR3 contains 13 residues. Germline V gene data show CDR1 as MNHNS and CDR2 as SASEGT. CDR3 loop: CAAGRTENQPQHF. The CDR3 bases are TGTGCCGCAGGCCGGACAGAGAATCAGCCCCAGCATTTT.

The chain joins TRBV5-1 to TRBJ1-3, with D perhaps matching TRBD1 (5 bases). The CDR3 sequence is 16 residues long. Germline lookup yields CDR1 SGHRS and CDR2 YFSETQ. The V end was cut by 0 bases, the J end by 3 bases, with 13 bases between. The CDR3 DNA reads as TGCGCCAGCAGCTTGGTAGGGGCCCTATTTGGAAACACCATATATTTT. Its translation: CASSLVGALFGNTIYF.

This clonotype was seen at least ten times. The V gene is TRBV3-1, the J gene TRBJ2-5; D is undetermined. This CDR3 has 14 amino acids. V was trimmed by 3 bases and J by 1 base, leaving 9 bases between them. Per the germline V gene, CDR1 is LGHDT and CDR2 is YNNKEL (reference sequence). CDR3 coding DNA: TGTGCCAGCAGCCACAGAGACCTCCAAGAGACCCAGTACTTC. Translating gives CASSHRDLQETQYF.

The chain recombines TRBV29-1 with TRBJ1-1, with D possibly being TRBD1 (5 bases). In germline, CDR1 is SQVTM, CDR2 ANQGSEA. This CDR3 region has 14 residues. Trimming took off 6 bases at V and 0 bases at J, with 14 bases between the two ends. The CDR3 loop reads CSVIRGRLNTEAFF. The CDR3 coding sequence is TGCAGCGTGATCCGGGGACGACTGAACACTGAAGCTTTCTTT.

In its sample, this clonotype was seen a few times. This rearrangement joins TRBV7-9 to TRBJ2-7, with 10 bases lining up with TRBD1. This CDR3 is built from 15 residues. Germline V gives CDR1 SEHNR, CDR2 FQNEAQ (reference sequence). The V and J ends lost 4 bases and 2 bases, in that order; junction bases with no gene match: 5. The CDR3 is CASSSPGTGAYEQYF. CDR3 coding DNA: TGTGCCAGCAGCTCCCCCGGGACAGGGGCCTACGAGCAGTACTTC.

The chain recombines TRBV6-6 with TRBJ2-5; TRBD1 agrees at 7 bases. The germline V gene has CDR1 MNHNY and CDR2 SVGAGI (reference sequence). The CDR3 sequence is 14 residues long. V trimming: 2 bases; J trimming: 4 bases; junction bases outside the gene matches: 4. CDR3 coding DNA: TGTGCCAGCAGTTACGGGCAGGGGGTAGAGACCCAGTACTTC. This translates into CASSYGQGVETQYF.

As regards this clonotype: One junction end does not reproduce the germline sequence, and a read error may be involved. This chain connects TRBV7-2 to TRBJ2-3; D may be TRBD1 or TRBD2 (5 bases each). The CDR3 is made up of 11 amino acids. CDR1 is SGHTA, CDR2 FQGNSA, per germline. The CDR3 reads CASSQTGPQIF. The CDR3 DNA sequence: TGTGCCAGCAGCCAAACGGGGCCTCAGATATTT. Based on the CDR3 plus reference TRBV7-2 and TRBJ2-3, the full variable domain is GAGVSQSPSNKVTEKGKDVELRCDPISGHTALYWYRQSLGQGLEFLIYFQGNSAPDKSGLPSDRFSAERTGGSVSTLTIQRTQQEDSAVYLCASSQTGPQIFGPGTRLTVL.

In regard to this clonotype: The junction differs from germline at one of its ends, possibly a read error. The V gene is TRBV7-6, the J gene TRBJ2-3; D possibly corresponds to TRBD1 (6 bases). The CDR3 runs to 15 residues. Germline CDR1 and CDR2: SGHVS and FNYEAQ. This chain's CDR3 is CDSSLEPGGTDTQYF. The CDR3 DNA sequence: TGTGACAGCAGCTTAGAGCCAGGGGGCACAGATACGCAGTATTTT.

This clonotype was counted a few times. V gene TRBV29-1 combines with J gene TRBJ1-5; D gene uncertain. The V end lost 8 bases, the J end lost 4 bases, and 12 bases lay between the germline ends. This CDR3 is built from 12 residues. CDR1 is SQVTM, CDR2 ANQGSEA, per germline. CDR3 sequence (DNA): TGCAGCCCCTTAGGAGGTAATCAGCCCCAGCATTTT. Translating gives CSPLGGNQPQHF.

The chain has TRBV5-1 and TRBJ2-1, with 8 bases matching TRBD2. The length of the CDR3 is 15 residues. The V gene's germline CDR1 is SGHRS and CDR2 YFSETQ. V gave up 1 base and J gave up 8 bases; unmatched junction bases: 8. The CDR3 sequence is CASSLRGGPRHEQFF. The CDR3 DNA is TGCGCCAGCAGCTTGCGCGGGGGGCCTCGCCATGAGCAGTTCTTC.

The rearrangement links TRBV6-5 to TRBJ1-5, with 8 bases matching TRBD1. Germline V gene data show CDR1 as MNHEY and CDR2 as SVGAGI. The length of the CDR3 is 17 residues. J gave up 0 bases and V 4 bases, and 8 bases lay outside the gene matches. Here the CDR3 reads CASSSDRGMGSNQPQHF. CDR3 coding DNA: TGTGCCAGCAGTTCTGACAGGGGAATGGGTAGCAATCAGCCCCAGCATTTT.

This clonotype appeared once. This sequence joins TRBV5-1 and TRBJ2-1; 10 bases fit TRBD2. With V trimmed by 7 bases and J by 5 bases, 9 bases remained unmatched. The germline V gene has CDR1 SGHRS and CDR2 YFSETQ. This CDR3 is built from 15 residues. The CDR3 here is CASSLAGDHNNEQFF. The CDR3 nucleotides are TGCGCCAGCTCTCTAGCGGGAGATCACAACAATGAGCAGTTCTTC.

CDR3 protein: CASSVGQGTPYEQYF. DNA of the CDR3: TGTGCCAGCAGCGTCGGACAGGGGACGCCCTACGAGCAGTACTTC. The J gene is TRBJ2-7, the V gene TRBV9; TRBD1 agrees at 9 bases. J was trimmed by 2 bases and V by 2 bases; bases with no gene match: 5. Germline lookup yields CDR1 SGDLS and CDR2 YYNGEE. The CDR3 totals 15 residues.

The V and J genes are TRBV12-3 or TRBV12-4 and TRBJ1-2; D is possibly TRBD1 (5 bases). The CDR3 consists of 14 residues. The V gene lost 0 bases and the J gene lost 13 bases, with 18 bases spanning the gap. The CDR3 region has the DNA TGTGCCAGCAGTTTAGCGCTAGGGACTTCAGCACCCACCTTC. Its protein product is CASSLALGTSAPTF.

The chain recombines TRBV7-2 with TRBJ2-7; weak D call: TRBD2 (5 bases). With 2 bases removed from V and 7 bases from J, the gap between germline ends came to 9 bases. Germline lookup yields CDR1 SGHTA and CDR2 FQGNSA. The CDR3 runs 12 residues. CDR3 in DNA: TGTGCCAGCAGCTTAATCGGGATAGAGCAGTACTTC. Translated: CASSLIGIEQYF.

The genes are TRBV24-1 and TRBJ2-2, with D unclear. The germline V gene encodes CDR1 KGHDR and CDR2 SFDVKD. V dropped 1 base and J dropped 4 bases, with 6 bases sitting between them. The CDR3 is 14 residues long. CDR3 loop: CATSDFRSTGELFF. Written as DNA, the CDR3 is TGTGCCACCAGTGATTTCAGATCCACCGGGGAGCTGTTTTTT.

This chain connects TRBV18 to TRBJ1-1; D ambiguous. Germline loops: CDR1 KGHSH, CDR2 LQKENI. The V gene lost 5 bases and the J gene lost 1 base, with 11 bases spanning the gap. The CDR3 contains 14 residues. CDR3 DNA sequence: TGTGCCAGCTCATCTAGCGAGGGGAACACTGAAGCTTTCTTT. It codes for CASSSSEGNTEAFF.

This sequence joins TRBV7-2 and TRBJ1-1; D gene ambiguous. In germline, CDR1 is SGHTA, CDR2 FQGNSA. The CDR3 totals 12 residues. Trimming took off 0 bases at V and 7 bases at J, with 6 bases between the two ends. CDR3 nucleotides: TGTGCCAGCAGCTTAGCGCGGGGTGAAGCTTTCTTT. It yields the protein CASSLARGEAFF.

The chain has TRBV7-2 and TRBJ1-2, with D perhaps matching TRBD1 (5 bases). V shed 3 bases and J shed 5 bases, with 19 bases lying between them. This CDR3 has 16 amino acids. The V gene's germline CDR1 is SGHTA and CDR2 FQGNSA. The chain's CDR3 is CASSFAGSTGPYGYTF. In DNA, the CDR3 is TGTGCCAGCAGCTTCGCAGGGTCGACGGGCCCTTATGGCTACACCTTC. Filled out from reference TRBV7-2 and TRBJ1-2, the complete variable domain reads GAGVSQSPSNKVTEKGKDVELRCDPISGHTALYWYRQSLGQGLEFLIYFQGNSAPDKSGLPSDRFSAERTGGSVSTLTIQRTQQEDSAVYLCASSFAGSTGPYGYTFGSGTRLTVV.